These 29 T cell receptor beta chains originate from one sample sequenced in a study of response to subunit inactivated influenza vaccine. One entry per CDR3 protein results from TCRdb running MiXCR on the RT-PCR reads. The repertoire holds about 650,000 distinct CDR3 sequences, with roughly 15% as singletons. The sequenced sample was PBMCs from blood, obtained 14 days before vaccination. These TCRs come from a man aged 50 or older who received an inactivated influenza vaccine.

This clonotype was seen a handful of times. In nucleotides, the CDR3 is TGTGCCAGCAGCGAAACAGGTGGAGTGCGTACGCAGTATTTT. This gives the protein CASSETGGVRTQYF. The chain joins TRBV7-8 to TRBJ2-3, with D possibly TRBD1 on 5 matching bases. Trimming pared 5 bases from V and 8 bases from J, leaving 17 bases between. Germline V gene sequence: CDR1 SGHVS, CDR2 FQNEAQ. CDR3 size: 14 residues.

This clonotype was counted a few times. This chain uses TRBV28 with TRBJ2-2; TRBD1 matches 8 bases. The CDR3 extends over 15 amino acids. The V gene end was trimmed by 6 bases and the J gene end by 2 bases; junction bases not matched to a gene: 5. Germline CDR1 is MDHEN and CDR2 is SYDVKM. The CDR3 loop is CASRSTGVNTGELFF. CDR3 DNA: TGTGCCAGCAGGTCGACAGGGGTTAACACCGGGGAGCTGTTTTTT.

The rearrangement links TRBV5-1 to TRBJ2-3; D uncertain. Germline values: CDR1 SGHRS, CDR2 YFSETQ. The CDR3 spans 16 residues. Trimming took off 4 bases at V and 1 base at J, with 16 bases between the two ends. DNA for the CDR3: TGCGCCAGCAGCACGAATCTGGGTAGGGGCACAGATACGCAGTATTTT. Translating gives CASSTNLGRGTDTQYF.

This chain uses TRBV6-4 with TRBJ1-2; D may be TRBD1 (6 bases). V shed 2 bases and J shed 4 bases, with 8 bases lying between them. CDR1 is MRHNA, CDR2 SNTAGT, per germline. CDR3 size: 13 residues. CDR3 in DNA: TGTGCCAGCAGTGACGGGGGGGCCTATGGCTACACCTTC. Its protein product is CASSDGGAYGYTF.

This chain uses TRBV20-1 with TRBJ2-7; no clear D. Germline CDR1 reads DFQATT; CDR2 reads SNEGSKA (reference sequence). V lost 1 base and J lost 3, with 16 bases in between. The CDR3 length is 15 residues. CDR3 region: CSARVLDKFSYEQYF. The CDR3, as DNA: TGCAGTGCTAGAGTATTAGACAAGTTTAGCTACGAGCAGTACTTC.

This clonotype was observed at least ten times. The chain is built from TRBV6-5 and TRBJ1-3; D not resolved. V was pared by 0 bases and J by 0 bases, with 6 bases between. The CDR3 has 15 residues. CDR1 and CDR2 (germline): MNHEY, SVGAGI. The CDR3 sequence: CASSYSLSSGNTIYF. The CDR3 DNA reads as TGTGCCAGCAGTTACTCGTTAAGCTCTGGAAACACCATATATTTT.

This chain links TRBV5-1 with TRBJ2-7; TRBD1 matches at 8 bases. V dropped 1 base and J dropped 4; count of bases not matched to a gene: 7. The CDR3 is 15 amino acids. The germline gives CDR1 SGHRS, CDR2 YFSETQ. The CDR3 region has the DNA TGCGCCAGCAGCTTGACACCGGGACAGGCATACGAGCAGTACTTC. Its translation: CASSLTPGQAYEQYF.

This clonotype has only a few counts. V is TRBV5-1 and J is TRBJ2-1, with TRBD2 identical over 15 bases. Per germline, CDR1 SGHRS and CDR2 YFSETQ. The CDR3 length is 18 residues. The trim removed 2 bases at V and 4 bases at J, leaving 7 bases unmatched. This chain's CDR3 is CASSFGTSGGPGYNEQFF. CDR3 DNA sequence: TGCGCCAGCAGCTTTGGGACTAGCGGGGGGCCAGGATACAATGAGCAGTTCTTC.

V gene TRBV2 combines with J gene TRBJ2-7; a possible D gene is TRBD1 (6 bases). Germline V gives CDR1 SNHLY, CDR2 FYNNEI. V lost 5 bases and J lost 2, with 13 bases in between. The CDR3 runs 14 residues. CDR3 residues: CASSTGFGAYEQYF. In DNA, the CDR3 is TGTGCCAGCAGTACAGGGTTCGGGGCCTACGAGCAGTACTTC.

The V call is TRBV29-1, the J call TRBJ2-3; 7 bases agree with TRBD2. This CDR3 spans 16 amino acids. Looked up from germline, CDR1 is SQVTM and CDR2 is ANQGSEA. J was trimmed by 6 bases and V by 6 bases; bases with no gene match: 18. For the CDR3, the DNA is TGCAGCGTCAGCGGGAAACAGGAGGGCCACACTGATACGCAGTATTTT. Protein sequence: CSVSGKQEGHTDTQYF.

The chain combines TRBV7-9 with TRBJ2-7; a possible D gene is TRBD2 (6 bases). Per germline, CDR1 SEHNR and CDR2 FQNEAQ (reference sequence). V gave up 1 base and J gave up 3 bases, with 10 bases separating them. The CDR3 sequence is 14 residues long. CDR3 in DNA: TGTGCCAGCAGCTTAGGTGCGGGGCACTACGAGCAGTACTTC. Translation: CASSLGAGHYEQYF.

This clonotype was picked up a small number of times. V usage is TRBV7-9 and J usage is TRBJ2-3; TRBD2 matches 9 bases. From germline, CDR1 is SEHNR and CDR2 FQNEAQ (reference sequence). J lost 5 bases, V lost 3 bases, and 6 bases had no gene match. The CDR3 loop spans 15 amino acids. The CDR3 DNA follows: TGTGCCAGCAGCTTCGGAGCGGGAGGTTTAGATACGCAGTATTTT. It translates to CASSFGAGGLDTQYF.

This clonotype was observed a handful of times. Here the CDR3 reads CASSPLKRGPPWDTQYF. The CDR3 coding sequence is TGTGCCAGCAGCCCCCTCAAGAGGGGCCCCCCGTGGGATACGCAGTATTTT. The V call is TRBV7-2, the J call TRBJ2-3; D is perhaps TRBD1 or TRBD2 (5 bases each). This CDR3 region has 17 residues. In germline, CDR1 is SGHTA, CDR2 FQGNSA. V gave up 5 bases and J gave up 6 bases, with 24 bases separating them. Looking up the rest from reference TRBV7-2 and TRBJ2-3 gives the full variable domain: GAGVSQSPSNKVTEKGKDVELRCDPISGHTALYWYRQSLGQGLEFLIYFQGNSAPDKSGLPSDRFSAERTGGSVSTLTIQRTQQEDSAVYLCASSPLKRGPPWDTQYFGPGTRLTVL.

The rearrangement links TRBV5-1 to TRBJ1-5, with D hard to call. The germline V and J ends were trimmed by 4 bases and 0 bases, with 11 bases remaining between them. This CDR3 contains 15 residues. CDR1 and CDR2 (germline): SGHRS, YFSETQ. CDR3 sequence (DNA): TGCGCCAGCAGCCCAGGAGGGAATAGCAATCAGCCCCAGCATTTT. Encoded protein: CASSPGGNSNQPQHF.

CDR3 nucleotide sequence: TGTGCCAGCGCGGTACACGACGAGCAGTACTTC. Protein sequence: CASAVHDEQYF. V is TRBV28 and J is TRBJ2-7; no firm D call. Trimming left V 8 bases short and J 5 bases short, with 10 bases between. Germline values: CDR1 MDHEN, CDR2 SYDVKM. This CDR3 is 11 amino acids long.

This clonotype occurred a few times. The chain uses TRBV14 and TRBJ2-1, with 10 bases lining up with TRBD2. V lost 5 bases to trimming and J lost 7 bases; unmatched junction nucleotides: 5. This CDR3 has 14 amino acids. CDR1 SGHDN and CDR2 FVKESK come from the germline V gene. In DNA form, the CDR3 reads TGTGCCAGCAGCTCCGGACTAGCGGAAAATGAGCAGTTCTTC. Translated: CASSSGLAENEQFF.

This clonotype showed up just a few times. The chain employs TRBV2 and TRBJ2-1, with 10 nucleotides matching TRBD2. The germline CDR1 and CDR2 sequences are SNHLY and FYNNEI. V dropped 0 bases and J dropped 7; count of bases not matched to a gene: 6. CDR3 length: 16 amino acids. The CDR3 coding sequence is TGTGCCAGCAGTGAAGCGGGAAGCGGGGGGGCAAATGAGCAGTTCTTC. This encodes CASSEAGSGGANEQFF.

This clonotype was seen a handful of times. The chain recombines TRBV2 with TRBJ2-5, with a tentative D call TRBD1 (6 bases). This CDR3 is 14 amino acids long. Looked up from germline, CDR1 is SNHLY and CDR2 is FYNNEI. V was clipped by 11 bases and J by 4 bases, with 20 bases between them. The CDR3 DNA follows: TGTGCCGTACCGCTAGGGGGATCCCCAGAGACCCAGTACTTC. It is translated as CAVPLGGSPETQYF.

This clonotype was recorded at least ten times. This chain links TRBV6-5 with TRBJ2-2; D gene ambiguous. The V end lost 8 bases, the J end lost 1 base, and 2 bases lay between the germline ends. Germline CDR1 MNHEY, CDR2 SVGAGI. This CDR3 comprises 11 residues. CDR3: CASRNTGELFF. CDR3 coding DNA: TGTGCCAGCCGGAACACCGGGGAGCTGTTTTTT.

This clonotype has just one count. The chain couples TRBV3-1 to TRBJ2-7; a possible D gene is TRBD2 (5 bases). Per germline, CDR1 LGHDT and CDR2 YNNKEL (reference sequence). V lost 1 base and J lost 5, with 12 bases in between. The CDR3 covers 14 residues. The CDR3 sequence: CASSQVRDTHEQYF. The CDR3 DNA reads as TGTGCCAGCAGCCAAGTCCGGGATACCCACGAGCAGTACTTC.

This clonotype was detected only a few times. This rearrangement joins TRBV20-1 to TRBJ2-1, with TRBD2 identical over 14 bases. This CDR3 comprises 15 residues. V gave up 5 bases and J gave up 3 bases; unmatched junction bases: 3. The V gene's germline CDR1 is DFQATT and CDR2 SNEGSKA (reference sequence). CDR3 region: CSAGTSGRNYNEQFF. The CDR3 nucleotides are TGCAGTGCTGGGACTAGCGGGAGAAACTACAATGAGCAGTTCTTC.

J is TRBJ2-1 and V is TRBV20-1; D may be TRBD1 (5 bases). CDR3 length equals 15 residues. V lost 0 bases to trimming and J lost 4 bases, with 13 bases between them. CDR1 DFQATT and CDR2 SNEGSKA come from the germline V gene (reference sequence). The CDR3 protein is CSARDLGHHYNEQFF. Here the CDR3 DNA reads TGCAGTGCTAGAGATCTCGGACACCATTACAATGAGCAGTTCTTC.

The chain combines TRBV7-8 with TRBJ1-5; D is possibly TRBD1 (6 bases). V shed 5 bases and J shed 6 bases, with 23 bases lying between them. Germline values: CDR1 SGHVS, CDR2 FQNEAQ. The CDR3 has 17 residues. The CDR3 region has the DNA TGTGCCAGCAGCCGAGGGATCAGATTTCAGGGGAGTCAGCCCCAGCATTTT. The encoded protein is CASSRGIRFQGSQPQHF.

This clonotype was seen only a few times. V usage is TRBV29-1 and J usage is TRBJ2-2; the D gene is possibly TRBD2 (6 bases). Trimming pared 3 bases from V and 1 base from J, leaving 9 bases between. CDR1 and CDR2 from the germline V gene are SQVTM and ANQGSEA. The CDR3 has 14 amino acids. For the CDR3, the DNA is TGCAGCGTTGATAGTAGCGGGAACACCGGGGAGCTGTTTTTT. Encoded protein: CSVDSSGNTGELFF.

The chain employs TRBV7-9 and TRBJ2-3, with D maybe TRBD1 (5 bases). The germline gives CDR1 SEHNR, CDR2 FQNEAQ (reference sequence). The CDR3 runs 15 residues. Between the trimmed V and J ends, which lost 4 bases and 2 bases, there was a span of 13 bases. DNA of the CDR3: TGTGCCAGCAGCTCTTTTCCAGGGATCACAGATACGCAGTATTTT. Translating it yields CASSSFPGITDTQYF. Using reference TRBV7-9 and TRBJ2-3 for the parts outside the CDR3, the full variable domain is DTGVSQNPRHKITKRGQNVTFRCDPISEHNRLYWYRQTLGQGPEFLTYFQNEAQLEKSRLLSDRFSAERPKGSFSTLEIQRTEQGDSAMYLCASSSFPGITDTQYFGPGTRLTVL.

The J gene is TRBJ2-1, the V gene TRBV19, with 14 bases aligning to TRBD2. The germline CDR1 and CDR2 sequences are LNHDA and SQIVND (reference sequence). The CDR3 has 17 amino acids. Trimming took 5 bases from V and 4 from J; bases not matched to a gene: 7. The CDR3 sequence is CASSFRLAGGRYNEQFF. DNA for the CDR3: TGTGCCAGTAGTTTTCGACTAGCGGGGGGGCGATACAATGAGCAGTTCTTC.

This clonotype was detected a few times. The rearrangement uses TRBV4-3 and TRBJ2-1, with D perhaps matching TRBD2 (6 bases). Per the germline V gene, CDR1 is LGHNA and CDR2 is YSLEER. V lost 2 bases to trimming and J lost 5 bases, with 16 bases between them. The CDR3 loop spans 16 amino acids. The CDR3 nucleotides are TGCGCCAGCAGCCAATTCAGTGGGGGAGGCAACAATGAGCAGTTCTTC. Encoded protein: CASSQFSGGGNNEQFF.

The chain has TRBV20-1 and TRBJ2-1; the D gene could be TRBD1 or TRBD2 (5 bases each). V lost 3 bases and J lost 4, with 13 bases in between. The CDR3 is 14 amino acids. CDR1 and CDR2 from the germline V gene are DFQATT and SNEGSKA (reference sequence). The chain's CDR3 is CSARFRDQYNEQFF. As DNA, the CDR3 is TGCAGTGCTAGGTTCCGGGACCAATACAATGAGCAGTTCTTC.

About this clonotype itself: This could be a read error, since a much larger clone is one nucleotide away. The chain is built from TRBV5-1 and TRBJ2-1; 8 bases line up with TRBD1. Germline V CDR1 and CDR2: SGHRS, YFSETQ. Unmatched junction bases numbered 2, after V lost 3 bases and J lost 0 bases. The CDR3 runs to 15 residues. The CDR3 is CASSSTGVSYNEQFF. The DNA of the CDR3 is TGCGCCAGCAGCTCGACAGGGGTCTCCTACAATGAGCAGTTCTTC.